This T cell receptor beta chain was captured in a study of control samples from healthy donors and cancer patients (TCRdb year 2020). V has 4 bases trimmed and J has 6 bases trimmed; junction bases matching no gene number 2. From the cysteine through the phenylalanine, the CDR3 covers 15 amino acids. Here the CDR3 DNA is all that survives: 45 bases in frame from base 1. CDR1 SGHDT and CDR2 YYEEEE were looked up in the germline V gene. With regard to this clone: Its antigen has not been determined. No much larger clone exists at a distance of one base, and base qualities are not known.

The library was produced with the immunoSEQ multiplex PCR assay. Entries here come from immuneACCESS through TCRdb and include only in-frame sequences with V and J called. Some clones fail to appear in such tables; in the studies checked, an unresolved V gene covers under half of the shortfall, and the cause of the remainder is unknown. The sample table holds about 160,000 clones, of which 85% to 90% were seen once. About 11% of the sample is held by the ten biggest clonotypes. The sequenced sample was blood. Recombination linked TRBV5-6 to TRBJ2-2; TRBD2 fits 14 bases in the junction. This sequence was found in a man aged 25 to 45 in good health. The CDR3: CASSPGLAGAGELFF. The DNA sequence reads TGTGCCAGCAGCCCGGGACTAGCGGGAGCCGGGGAGCTGTTTTTT.